This is a list of T cell receptor beta chains from one sample in a study of CD8 T cells in Susac syndrome. TCRdb used MiXCR to reprocess the immunoSEQ multiplex PCR reads, holding one entry per CDR3 protein. The sample lists some 260,000 distinct CDR3 sequences; approximately 84% were seen once. Sequenced input: CD8+ T cells from PBMCs. These receptors were taken from a human donor with multiple sclerosis. CDR3s include the opening cysteine and the closing phenylalanine or tryptophan. The D gene is left open where the match is weak. Clone size appears in some rows only: once, few, many, or a class for an expanded clone.

V gene: TRBV5-1; clone size: NA; D gene: TRBD2; J gene: TRBJ2-3; CDR3 DNA: TGCGCCAGCAGCTTGAACGGGAGGGCAGTCACAGATACGCAGTATTTT; CDR3 protein: CASSLNGRAVTDTQYF
V gene: TRBV7-8; clone size: NA; D gene: TRBD1; J gene: TRBJ1-5; CDR3 DNA: TGTGCCAGCAGCTTAGTGGTGGGGACAGGAAACAATCAGCCCCAGCATTTT; CDR3 protein: CASSLVVGTGNNQPQHF
V gene: TRBV27; clone size: NA; D gene: NA; J gene: TRBJ2-7; CDR3 DNA: TGTGCCAGCAGTACTTACAGGGAATCCTACGAGCAGTACTTC; CDR3 protein: CASSTYRESYEQYF
V gene: TRBV30; clone size: NA; D gene: NA; J gene: TRBJ2-3; CDR3 DNA: TGTGCCTGGAGTTATAAGCGAGCTAGCACAGATACGCAGTATTTT; CDR3 protein: CAWSYKRASTDTQYF
V gene: TRBV27; clone size: once; D gene: TRBD1; J gene: TRBJ1-1; CDR3 DNA: TGTGCCAGCAGGGGGACAGGGAACACTGAAGCTTTCTTT; CDR3 protein: CASRGTGNTEAFF
V gene: TRBV7-3; clone size: few; D gene: NA; J gene: TRBJ2-5; CDR3 DNA: TGTGCCAGCAGCTACCTTGGGACGGAAGAGACCCAGTACTTC; CDR3 protein: CASSYLGTEETQYF
V gene: TRBV27; clone size: NA; D gene: TRBD2; J gene: TRBJ2-7; CDR3 DNA: TGTGCCAGCAGTCCCTGGACTAGCGGCTACGAGCAGTACTTC; CDR3 protein: CASSPWTSGYEQYF
V gene: TRBV27; clone size: few; D gene: NA; J gene: TRBJ2-7; CDR3 DNA: TGTGCCAGCAGTTTAGAGGCAACCTACGAGCAGTACTTC; CDR3 protein: CASSLEATYEQYF
V gene: TRBV9; clone size: NA; D gene: TRBD2; J gene: TRBJ2-3; CDR3 DNA: TGTGCCAGCAGCCCCCACCCACTAGCGTACTATAGCACAGATACGCAGTATTTT; CDR3 protein: CASSPHPLAYYSTDTQYF
V gene: TRBV9; clone size: NA; D gene: NA; J gene: TRBJ2-7; CDR3 DNA: TGTGCCAGCAGCCCACGGAAGGTGGGCACCTCCTACGAGCAGTACTTC; CDR3 protein: CASSPRKVGTSYEQYF
V gene: TRBV9; clone size: NA; D gene: TRBD1; J gene: TRBJ1-2; CDR3 DNA: TGTGCCAGCAGCGCTGACAGGGGTAACTATGGCTACACCTTC; CDR3 protein: CASSADRGNYGYTF
V gene: TRBV7-9; clone size: NA; D gene: TRBD2; J gene: TRBJ2-1; CDR3 DNA: TGTGCCAGCAGCTCAACGACTAGCGGGAGGGGTAATGAGCAGTTCTTC; CDR3 protein: CASSSTTSGRGNEQFF
V gene: TRBV19; clone size: once; D gene: NA; J gene: TRBJ1-5; CDR3 DNA: TGTGCCAGTATCGGGAATTCCAATCAGCCCCAGCATTTT; CDR3 protein: CASIGNSNQPQHF
V gene: TRBV12-3/TRBV12-4; clone size: NA; D gene: TRBD2; J gene: TRBJ2-2; CDR3 DNA: TGTGCCAGCGCCTCCGGGACTACGAACACCGGGGAGCTGTTTTTT; CDR3 protein: CASASGTTNTGELFF
V gene: TRBV7-9; clone size: NA; D gene: NA; J gene: TRBJ2-1; CDR3 DNA: TGTGCCAGCAGACATGGGGAACACAATGAGCAGTTCTTC; CDR3 protein: CASRHGEHNEQFF
V gene: TRBV2; clone size: NA; D gene: NA; J gene: TRBJ2-2; CDR3 DNA: TGTGCCAGCATTACCGGGGGCACGGGGGAGCTGTTTTTT; CDR3 protein: CASITGGTGELFF
V gene: TRBV6-5; clone size: NA; D gene: NA; J gene: TRBJ1-5; CDR3 DNA: TGTGCCAGCAGTTACCGGACAATTAGTAATCAGCCCCAGCATTTT; CDR3 protein: CASSYRTISNQPQHF
V gene: TRBV10-3; clone size: NA; D gene: TRBD2; J gene: TRBJ2-2; CDR3 DNA: TGTGCCATCGGGGGGTTAGCGGGAGGAAACACCGGGGAGCTGTTTTTT; CDR3 protein: CAIGGLAGGNTGELFF
V gene: TRBV19; clone size: NA; D gene: TRBD2; J gene: TRBJ2-7; CDR3 DNA: TGTGCCAGTACGTCGACTAGCGGGAGCTACGAGCAGTACTTC; CDR3 protein: CASTSTSGSYEQYF